One T cell receptor (beta chain) is described in this entry. Antigen unknown. TCRdb keeps only in-frame clones here, not all; method: immunoSEQ multiplex PCR. The sample records some 2 million clones, around 96% being singletons. This sample is drawn from a study of shared clonotypes between healthy human individuals. In the study overall: Donors had three CD4 naive, three CD4 memory, two CD8 naive and one CD8 memory plate apiece.

Naivety among CD8 cells was defined by CD45RO negativity and positive CCR7 selection, thereby excluding terminally differentiated effector memory CD45RA+ cells. Findings of the study overall: Measured sharing among donors was expected to vary with sequencing depth.

CDR1 and CDR2 (germline): SGHDT, YYEEEE. The CDR3 sequence is 13 residues long. The V segment lost 7 bases and the J segment 8 bases; nucleotides outside the gene matches: 8. V gene TRBV5-6 combines with J gene TRBJ1-3, with 8 bases matching TRBD1. Sample: naive CD8+ T cells sorted from blood. This clonotype originated in a man aged 18 to 35 in good health. The CDR3 loop reads CASGQGSGYTIYF. The CDR3 DNA sequence: TGTGCCAGCGGACAGGGTTCAGGGTACACCATATATTTT.